This TCR beta chain originates from a study of T cells in Graves' hyperthyroidism and ophthalmopathy. This clonotype was seen repeatedly, ten times or more. The CDR3 length is 14 residues. The V gene lost 3 bases and the J gene lost 2 bases, with 9 bases spanning the gap. Germline CDR1 reads SGHTA; CDR2 reads FQGNSA. RNA transcripts gave rise to amplified TCR beta CDR3 regions. Initially, a first-round RT-PCR of the TCR CDR3 employed the HTBI primer set. TCRdb analysed the multiplex PCR reads with MiXCR anew, one entry per CDR3 protein. The sample records about 460,000 distinct CDR3 sequences, about 20% being singletons.

Input material: blood. The origin of this receptor is a woman aged 70-85 years with Graves' ophthalmopathy. The chain has TRBV7-2 and TRBJ2-3; no clear D gene. CDR3 region: CASSFGLYTDTQYF. DNA of the CDR3: TGTGCCAGCAGCTTCGGGCTATACACAGATACGCAGTATTTT.